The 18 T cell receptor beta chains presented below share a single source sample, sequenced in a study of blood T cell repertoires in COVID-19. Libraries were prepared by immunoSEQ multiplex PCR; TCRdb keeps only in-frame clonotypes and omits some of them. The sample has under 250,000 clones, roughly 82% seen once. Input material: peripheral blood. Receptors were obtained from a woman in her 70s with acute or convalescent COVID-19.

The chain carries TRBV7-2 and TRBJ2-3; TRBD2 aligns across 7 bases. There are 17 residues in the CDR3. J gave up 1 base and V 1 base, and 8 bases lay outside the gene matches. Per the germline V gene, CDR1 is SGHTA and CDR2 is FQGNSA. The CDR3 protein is CASSLGGGVGGTDTQYF. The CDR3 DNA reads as TGTGCCAGCAGCTTAGGGGGAGGGGTAGGCGGCACAGATACGCAGTATTTT.

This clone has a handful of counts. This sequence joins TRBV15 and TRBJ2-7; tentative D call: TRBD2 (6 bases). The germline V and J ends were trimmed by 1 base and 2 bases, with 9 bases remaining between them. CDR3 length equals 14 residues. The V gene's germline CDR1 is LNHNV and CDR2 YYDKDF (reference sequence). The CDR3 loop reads CATSRVGGTYEQYF. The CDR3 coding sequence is TGTGCCACCAGCAGAGTGGGGGGAACCTACGAGCAGTACTTC.

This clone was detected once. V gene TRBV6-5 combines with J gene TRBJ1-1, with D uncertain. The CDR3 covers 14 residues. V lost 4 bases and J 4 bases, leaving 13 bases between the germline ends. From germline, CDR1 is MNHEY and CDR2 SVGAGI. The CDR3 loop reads CASSLTTVRTEAFF. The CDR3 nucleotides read TGTGCCAGCAGTTTAACCACAGTCCGCACTGAAGCTTTCTTT.

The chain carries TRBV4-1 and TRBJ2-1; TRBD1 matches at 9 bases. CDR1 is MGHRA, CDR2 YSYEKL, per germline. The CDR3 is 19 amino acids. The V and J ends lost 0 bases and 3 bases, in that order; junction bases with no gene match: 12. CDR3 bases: TGCGCCAGCAGCCAAGAAGGGACAGGGTTTTTATCAGGCTACAATGAGCAGTTCTTC. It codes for CASSQEGTGFLSGYNEQFF.

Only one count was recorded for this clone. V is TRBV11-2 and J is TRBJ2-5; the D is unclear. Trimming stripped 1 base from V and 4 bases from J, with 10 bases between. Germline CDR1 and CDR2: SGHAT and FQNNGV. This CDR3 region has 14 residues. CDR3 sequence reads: CASSLGAPRETQYF. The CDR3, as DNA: TGTGCCAGCAGCTTAGGCGCGCCGAGAGAGACCCAGTACTTC.

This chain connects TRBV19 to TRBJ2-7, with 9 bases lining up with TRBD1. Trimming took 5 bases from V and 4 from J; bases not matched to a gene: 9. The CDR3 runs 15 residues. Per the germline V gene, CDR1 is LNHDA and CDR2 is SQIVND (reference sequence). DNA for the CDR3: TGTGCCAGTAGTCGTTACCCGGGACAGGGTTACGAGCAGTACTTC. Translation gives CASSRYPGQGYEQYF.

The CDR3 nucleotides are TGTGCCTGGACCGCAGGGGCCGGGACTTTCTTT. Translating gives CAWTAGAGTFF. This chain connects TRBV30 to TRBJ1-1, with a weak D call TRBD1 (6 bases). Germline V gene sequence: CDR1 GTSNPN, CDR2 SVGIG (reference sequence). V was clipped by 4 bases and J by 12 bases, with 15 bases between them. The length of the CDR3 is 11 residues.

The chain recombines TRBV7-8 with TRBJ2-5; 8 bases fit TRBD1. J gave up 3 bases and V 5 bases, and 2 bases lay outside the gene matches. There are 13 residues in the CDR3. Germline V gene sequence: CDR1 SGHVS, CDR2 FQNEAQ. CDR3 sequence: CASSQDREETQYF. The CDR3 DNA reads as TGTGCCAGCAGCCAGGACAGGGAAGAGACCCAGTACTTC.

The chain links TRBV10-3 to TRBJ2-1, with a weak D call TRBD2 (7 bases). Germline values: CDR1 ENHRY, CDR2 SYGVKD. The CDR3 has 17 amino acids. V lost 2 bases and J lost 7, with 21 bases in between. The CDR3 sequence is CAISEVRVGGDDNEQFF. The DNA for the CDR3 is TGTGCCATCAGTGAGGTTCGCGTAGGGGGGGATGATAATGAGCAGTTCTTC.

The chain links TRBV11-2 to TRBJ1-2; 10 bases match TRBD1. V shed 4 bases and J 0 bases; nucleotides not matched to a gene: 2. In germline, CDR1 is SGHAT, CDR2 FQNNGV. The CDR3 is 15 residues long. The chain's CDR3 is CASSSGTGANYGYTF. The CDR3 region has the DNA TGTGCCAGCAGCTCCGGGACAGGGGCTAACTATGGCTACACCTTC.

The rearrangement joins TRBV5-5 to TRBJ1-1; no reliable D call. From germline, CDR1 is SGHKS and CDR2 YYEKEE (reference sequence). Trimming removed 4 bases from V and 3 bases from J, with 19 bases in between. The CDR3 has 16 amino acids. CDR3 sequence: CASSLYLGPRDTEAFF. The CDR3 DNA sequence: TGTGCCAGCAGCCTCTACCTGGGTCCGAGGGACACTGAAGCTTTCTTT.

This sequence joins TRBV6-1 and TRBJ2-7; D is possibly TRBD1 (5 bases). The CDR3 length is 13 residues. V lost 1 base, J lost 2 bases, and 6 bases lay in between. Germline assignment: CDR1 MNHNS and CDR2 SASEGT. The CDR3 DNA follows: TGTGCCAGCAGTGAAGTAGGGGCCTACGAGCAGTACTTC. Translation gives CASSEVGAYEQYF.

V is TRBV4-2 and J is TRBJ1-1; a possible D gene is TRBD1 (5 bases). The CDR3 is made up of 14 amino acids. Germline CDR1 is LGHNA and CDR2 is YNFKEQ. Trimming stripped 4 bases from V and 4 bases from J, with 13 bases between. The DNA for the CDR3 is TGTGCCAGCAGCCTGGTAGGGGCCAGCACTGAAGCTTTCTTT. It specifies CASSLVGASTEAFF.

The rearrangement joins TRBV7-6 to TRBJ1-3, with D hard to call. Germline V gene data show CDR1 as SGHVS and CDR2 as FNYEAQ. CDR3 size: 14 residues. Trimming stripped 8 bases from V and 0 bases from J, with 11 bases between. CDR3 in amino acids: CASGRLYSGNTIYF. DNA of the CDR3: TGTGCCAGCGGTCGACTTTACTCTGGAAACACCATATATTTT.

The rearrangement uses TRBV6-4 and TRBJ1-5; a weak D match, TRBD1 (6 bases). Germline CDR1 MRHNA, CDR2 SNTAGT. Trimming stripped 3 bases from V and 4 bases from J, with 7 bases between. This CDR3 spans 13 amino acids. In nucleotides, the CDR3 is TGTGCCAGCAGTGAACAGGGTAATCAGCCCCAGCATTTT. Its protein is CASSEQGNQPQHF.

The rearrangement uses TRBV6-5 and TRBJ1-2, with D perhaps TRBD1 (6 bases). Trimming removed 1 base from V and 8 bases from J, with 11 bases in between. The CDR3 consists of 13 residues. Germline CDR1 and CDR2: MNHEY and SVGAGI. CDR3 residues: CASSYFRGGGYTF. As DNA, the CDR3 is TGTGCCAGCAGTTACTTCAGGGGTGGAGGCTACACCTTC.

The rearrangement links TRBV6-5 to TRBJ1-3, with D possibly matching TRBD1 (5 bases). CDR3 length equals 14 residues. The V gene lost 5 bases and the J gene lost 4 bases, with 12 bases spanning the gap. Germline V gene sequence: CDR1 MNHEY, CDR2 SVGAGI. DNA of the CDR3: TGTGCCAGCAGTCAGGGTGTTGGGGGAAACACCATATATTTT. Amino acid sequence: CASSQGVGGNTIYF.

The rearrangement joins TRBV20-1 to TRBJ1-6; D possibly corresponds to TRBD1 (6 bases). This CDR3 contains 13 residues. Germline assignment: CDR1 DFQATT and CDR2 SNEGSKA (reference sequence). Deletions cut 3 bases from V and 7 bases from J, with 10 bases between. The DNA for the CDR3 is TGCAGTGCTAGTTTGCAGGGGAATTCACCCCTCCACTTT. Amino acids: CSASLQGNSPLHF.